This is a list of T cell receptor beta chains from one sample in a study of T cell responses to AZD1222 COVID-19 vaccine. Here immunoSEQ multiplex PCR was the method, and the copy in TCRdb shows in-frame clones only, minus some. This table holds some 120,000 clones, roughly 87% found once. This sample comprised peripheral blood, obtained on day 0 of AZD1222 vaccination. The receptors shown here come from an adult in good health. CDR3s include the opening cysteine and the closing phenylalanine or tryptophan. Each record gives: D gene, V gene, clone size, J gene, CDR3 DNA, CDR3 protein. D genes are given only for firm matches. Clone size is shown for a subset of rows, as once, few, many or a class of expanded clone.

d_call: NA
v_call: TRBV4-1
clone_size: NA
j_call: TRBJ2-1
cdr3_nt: TGCGCCAGCAGCCAATATTCGGACGTAAACAATGAGCAGTTCTTC
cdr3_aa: CASSQYSDVNNEQFF

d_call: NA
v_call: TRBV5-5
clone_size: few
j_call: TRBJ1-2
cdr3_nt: TGTGCCAGCAGCTTGGGGGATCCATCCGGCTACACCTTC
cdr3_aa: CASSLGDPSGYTF

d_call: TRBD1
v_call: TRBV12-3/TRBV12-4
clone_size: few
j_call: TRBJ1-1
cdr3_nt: TGTGCCAGCAGCGGACAGGGCGGCACTGAAGCTTTCTTT
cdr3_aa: CASSGQGGTEAFF

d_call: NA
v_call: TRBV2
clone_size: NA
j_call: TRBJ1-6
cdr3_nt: TGTGCCAGCAGTTTCACAGGGATAGGGAATAATTCACCCCTCCACTTT
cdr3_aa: CASSFTGIGNNSPLHF

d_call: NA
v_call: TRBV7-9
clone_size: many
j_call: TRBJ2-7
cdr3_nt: TGTGCCAGCAGCTCCCATGGGGAGGTTAGCGAGCAGTACTTC
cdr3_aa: CASSSHGEVSEQYF

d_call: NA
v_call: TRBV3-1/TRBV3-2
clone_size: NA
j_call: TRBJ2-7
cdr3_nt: TGTGCCAGCAGCCAAGCGGCCAGAGGAGAGCAGTACTTC
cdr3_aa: CASSQAARGEQYF

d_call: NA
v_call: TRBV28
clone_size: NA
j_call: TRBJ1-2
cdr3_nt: TGTGCCAGCCGAAAACCGGGGTTAGGAGACTATGGCTACACCTTC
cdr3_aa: CASRKPGLGDYGYTF

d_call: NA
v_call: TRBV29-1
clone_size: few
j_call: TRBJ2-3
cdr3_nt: TGCAGCGTTGAATTCAGGGACAATACGCAGTATTTT
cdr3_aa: CSVEFRDNTQYF

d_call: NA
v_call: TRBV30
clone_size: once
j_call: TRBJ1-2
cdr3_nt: TGTGCCTGGAGTGTACCCAACAACTATGGCTACACCTTC
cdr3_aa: CAWSVPNNYGYTF

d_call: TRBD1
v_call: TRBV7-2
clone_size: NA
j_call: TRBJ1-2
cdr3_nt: TGTGCCAGCAGCTTAGGGGGACAGGGAGTCAACTATGGCTACACCTTC
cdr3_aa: CASSLGGQGVNYGYTF

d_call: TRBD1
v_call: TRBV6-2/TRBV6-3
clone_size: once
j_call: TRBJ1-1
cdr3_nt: TGTGCCAGCAGTAAGGGACAGAGGACTGAAGCTTTCTTT
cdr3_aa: CASSKGQRTEAFF

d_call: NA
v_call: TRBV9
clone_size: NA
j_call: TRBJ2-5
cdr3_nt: TGTGCCAGCAGCGTAGGATGGGGAACGAGAGGGGCCCAGTACTTC
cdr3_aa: CASSVGWGTRGAQYF

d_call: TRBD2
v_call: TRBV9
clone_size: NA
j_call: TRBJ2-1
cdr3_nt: TGTGCCAGCAGCGGGGATGTTTACGGGAGGGCCGGTGAGCAGTTCTTC
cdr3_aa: CASSGDVYGRAGEQFF

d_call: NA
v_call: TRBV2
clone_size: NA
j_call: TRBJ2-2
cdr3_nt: TGTGCCAGCAGTGAATCTGGGGGCACCGGGGAGCTGTTTTTT
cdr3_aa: CASSESGGTGELFF

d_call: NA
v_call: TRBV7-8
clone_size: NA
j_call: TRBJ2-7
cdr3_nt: TGTGCCAGCAGCCCGACTCCTCCCTACGAGCAGTACTTC
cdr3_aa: CASSPTPPYEQYF

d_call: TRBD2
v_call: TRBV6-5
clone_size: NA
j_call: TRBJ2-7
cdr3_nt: TGTGCCAGCATGACTAGCGGGAGATACGAGCAGTACTTC
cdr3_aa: CASMTSGRYEQYF

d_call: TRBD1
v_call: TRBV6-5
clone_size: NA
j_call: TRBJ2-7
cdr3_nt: TGTGCCAGCAGTTCTAGACAGGGCCACGAGCAGTACTTC
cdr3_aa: CASSSRQGHEQYF

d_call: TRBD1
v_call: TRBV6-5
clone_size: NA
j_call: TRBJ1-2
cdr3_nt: TGTGCCAGCAGGGGACAGGGCTATGGCTACACCTTC
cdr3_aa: CASRGQGYGYTF

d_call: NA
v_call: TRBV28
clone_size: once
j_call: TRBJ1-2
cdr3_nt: TGTGCCAGCAGTTTATCCGCCAACTATGGCTACACCTTC
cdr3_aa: CASSLSANYGYTF

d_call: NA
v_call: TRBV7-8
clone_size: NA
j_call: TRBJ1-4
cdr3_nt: TGTGCCAGCAGCGGGGGGGTGGCAGGCTCTATAAGTAAACTGTTTTTT
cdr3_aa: CASSGGVAGSISKLFF

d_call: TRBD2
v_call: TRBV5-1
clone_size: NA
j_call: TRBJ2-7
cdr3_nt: TGCGCCAGCAGCCCAATTAGTAGCGGGGTCTCCTACGAGCAGTACTTC
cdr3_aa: CASSPISSGVSYEQYF

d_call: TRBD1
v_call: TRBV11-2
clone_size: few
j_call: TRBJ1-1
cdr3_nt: TGTGCCAGCAGCTCCCCCGGACAGGGCCTCACTGAAGCTTTCTTT
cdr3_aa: CASSSPGQGLTEAFF

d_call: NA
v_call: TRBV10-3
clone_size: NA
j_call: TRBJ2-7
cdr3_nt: TGTGCCATCAGTGACTCCCCCAGGGTCACTGGGGGGTACGAGCAGTACTTC
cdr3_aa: CAISDSPRVTGGYEQYF

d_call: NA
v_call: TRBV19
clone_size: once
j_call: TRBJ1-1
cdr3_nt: TGTGCCAGTACCCCCCTCCTCGGGGTTCCTGGGAACACTGAAGCTTTCTTT
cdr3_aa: CASTPLLGVPGNTEAFF

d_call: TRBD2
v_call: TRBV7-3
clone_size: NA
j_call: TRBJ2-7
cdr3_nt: TGTGCCAGCAGCTTAGGAGACGGGGGGGCTTACGAGCAGTACTTC
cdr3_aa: CASSLGDGGAYEQYF

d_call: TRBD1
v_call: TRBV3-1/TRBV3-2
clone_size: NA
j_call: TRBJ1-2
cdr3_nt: TGTGCCAGCAGCCATGTAGGGGGCGACTACACCTTC
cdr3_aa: CASSHVGGDYTF

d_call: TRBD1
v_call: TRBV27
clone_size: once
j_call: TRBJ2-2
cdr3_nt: TGTGCCAGCAGACGGACAGGGTCCACCGGGGAGCTGTTTTTT
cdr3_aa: CASRRTGSTGELFF

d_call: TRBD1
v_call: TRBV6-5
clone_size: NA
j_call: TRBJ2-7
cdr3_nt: TGTGCCAGCAGTTATGGGTCAGGGGGCTATTTCGACGAGCAGTACTTC
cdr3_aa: CASSYGSGGYFDEQYF

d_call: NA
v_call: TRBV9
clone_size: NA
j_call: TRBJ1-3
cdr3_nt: TGTGCCAGCAGCCCCGGGGACATTGGAAACACCATATATTTT
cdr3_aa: CASSPGDIGNTIYF

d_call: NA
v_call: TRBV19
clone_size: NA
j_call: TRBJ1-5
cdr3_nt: TGTGCCAGTCTCGACCAGAGGGGTGGGCAGCCCCAGCATTTT
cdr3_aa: CASLDQRGGQPQHF

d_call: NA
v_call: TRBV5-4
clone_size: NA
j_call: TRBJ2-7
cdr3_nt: TGTGCCACCGGCCTAGAGTCCTACGAGCAGTACTTC
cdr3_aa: CATGLESYEQYF

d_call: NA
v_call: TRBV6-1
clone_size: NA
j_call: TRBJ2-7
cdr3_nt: TGTGCCAGCAGTGAGGACAGTCCCTACGAGCAGTACTTC
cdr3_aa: CASSEDSPYEQYF

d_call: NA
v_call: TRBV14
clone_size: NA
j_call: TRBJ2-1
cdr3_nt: TGTGCCAGCAGCCTGACGTCCGAAAGCTCCTACAATGAGCAGTTCTTC
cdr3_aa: CASSLTSESSYNEQFF

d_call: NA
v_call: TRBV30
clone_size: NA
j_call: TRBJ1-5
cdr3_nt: TGTGCCTGGAGTGTAGGCCAGCAAGATCAGCCCCAGCATTTT
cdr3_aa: CAWSVGQQDQPQHF

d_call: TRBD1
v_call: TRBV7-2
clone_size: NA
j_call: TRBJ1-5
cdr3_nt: TGTGCCAGCAGCTTAGAACAGGGGGCCAAGCCCCAGCATTTT
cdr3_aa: CASSLEQGAKPQHF

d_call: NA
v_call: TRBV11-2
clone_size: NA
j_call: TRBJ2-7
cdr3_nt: TGTGCCAGCAGCTTAGTAATAGCCGAGCAGTACTTC
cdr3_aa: CASSLVIAEQYF

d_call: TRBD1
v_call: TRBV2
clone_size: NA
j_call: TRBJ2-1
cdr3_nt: TGTGCCAAAGGACAGGGGGCGCAGGGTGAGCAGTTCTTC
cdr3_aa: CAKGQGAQGEQFF

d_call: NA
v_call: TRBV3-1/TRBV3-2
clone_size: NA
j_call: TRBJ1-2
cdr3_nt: TGTGCCAGCAGCGCACAGGGCTTCTATGGCTACACCTTC
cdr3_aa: CASSAQGFYGYTF

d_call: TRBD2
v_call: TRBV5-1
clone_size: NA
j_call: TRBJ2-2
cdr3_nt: TGCGCCAGCGCGCTAGCGGGGGGCACCGGGGAGCTGTTTTTT
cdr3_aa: CASALAGGTGELFF

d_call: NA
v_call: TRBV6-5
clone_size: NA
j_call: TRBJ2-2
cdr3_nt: TGTGCCAGCAGTTACTCGACGGTTACCGGGGAGCTGTTTTTT
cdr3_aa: CASSYSTVTGELFF

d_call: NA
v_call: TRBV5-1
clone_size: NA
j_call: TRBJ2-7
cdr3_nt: TGCGCCAGCAGCTTAGGTGGGTACGAGCAGTACTTC
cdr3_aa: CASSLGGYEQYF

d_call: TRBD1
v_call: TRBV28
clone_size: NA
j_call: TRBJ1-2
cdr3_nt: TGTGCCAGCAGCCTTACCCTCGGGACAGGGAACTATGGCTACACCTTC
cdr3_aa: CASSLTLGTGNYGYTF

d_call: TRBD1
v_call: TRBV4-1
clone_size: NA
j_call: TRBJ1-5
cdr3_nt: TGCGCCAGCAGCCAAGAAGGGACAGGGTATCAGCCCCAGCATTTT
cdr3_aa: CASSQEGTGYQPQHF

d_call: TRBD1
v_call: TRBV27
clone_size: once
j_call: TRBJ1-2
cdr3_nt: TGTGCCAGCAGTTTAGTAGGACAGGGATCGCGTGGCTACACCTTC
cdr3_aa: CASSLVGQGSRGYTF

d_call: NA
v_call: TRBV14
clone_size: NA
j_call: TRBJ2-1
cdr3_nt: TGTGCCAGCAGCCAAGAGACCAGACCGATCTACAATGAGCAGTTCTTC
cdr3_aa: CASSQETRPIYNEQFF

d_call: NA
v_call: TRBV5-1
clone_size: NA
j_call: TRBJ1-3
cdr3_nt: TGCGCCAGCAGCTCTTTCGGCTCGGACACCATATATTTT
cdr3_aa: CASSSFGSDTIYF

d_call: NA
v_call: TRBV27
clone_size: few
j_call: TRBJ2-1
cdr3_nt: TGTGCCAGCAGTTCAAACGTGGGAAATGAGCAGTTCTTC
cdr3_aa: CASSSNVGNEQFF

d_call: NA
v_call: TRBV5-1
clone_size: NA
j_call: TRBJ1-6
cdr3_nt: TGCGCCAGCAGCAGAGGGACACCTCTCTCGGAGGATAATTCACCCCTCCACTTT
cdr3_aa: CASSRGTPLSEDNSPLHF

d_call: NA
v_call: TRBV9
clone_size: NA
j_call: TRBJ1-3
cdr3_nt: TGTGCCAGCAGCGTGGTATTTCTACGGCTTTCTGGAAACACCATATATTTT
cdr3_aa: CASSVVFLRLSGNTIYF

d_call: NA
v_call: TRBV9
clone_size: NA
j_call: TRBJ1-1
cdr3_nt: TGTGCCAGCAGCGTAGAGGGGGAAATAGTCATGAACACTGAAGCTTTCTTT
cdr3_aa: CASSVEGEIVMNTEAFF

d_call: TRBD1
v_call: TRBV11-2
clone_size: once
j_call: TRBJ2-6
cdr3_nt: TGTGCCAGCAGCCCGACAGGGCGTCTTGGGGCCAACGTCCTGACTTTC
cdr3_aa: CASSPTGRLGANVLTF

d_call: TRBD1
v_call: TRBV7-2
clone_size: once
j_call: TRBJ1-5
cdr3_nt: TGTGCCAGCAGCCCAGACGGGACAGGGTCACTGCCCCAGCATTTT
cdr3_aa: CASSPDGTGSLPQHF

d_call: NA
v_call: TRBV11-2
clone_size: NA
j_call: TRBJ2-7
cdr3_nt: TGTGCCAGTGGTAGCGCCGAGCAGTACTTC
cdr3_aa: CASGSAEQYF

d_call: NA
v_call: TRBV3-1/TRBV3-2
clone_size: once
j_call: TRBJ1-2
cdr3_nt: TGTGCCAGCAGCGCCTGGGACCCCGTTATAGATGGCTACACCTTC
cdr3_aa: CASSAWDPVIDGYTF